This T cell receptor (beta chain) derives from a study of cytomegalovirus exposure and HLA in healthy donors (TCRdb year 2017). About the study as a whole: In an earlier analysis of approximately 500 of the donors, under 300 Gb of sequence data and 90 million to 120 million unique TCR beta sequences from 150 million to 200 million T cells were reported. A separate validation cohort of 100 to 150 different subjects was used in addition to the 666-subject first cohort. The study combined high-throughput TCR immunosequencing, statistical association of individual TCRs with disease status, and machine learning to predict cytomegalovirus infection status. The genetic ancestry cluster associated with self-reported Caucasian donors included 70% to 85% of the roughly 390 genotyped donors. Donor age, sex, ethnicity and CMV serostatus were compiled alongside the repertoire data. Typing coverage differed by locus: A, B, C, DRB1 and DQB1 were typed in roughly 620-630 donors, DQA1 in roughly 500, DPA1 in nearly 610, and DPB1 in just under 490. The study was designed to test whether signatures of past pathogen exposure could be identified by cataloging public T cell receptors. Across 300 to 400 genotyped donors of the cohort, an average of approximately 200,000 unique TCR beta nucleotide sequences per donor were sequenced, and roughly 20% of those sequences were non-productive. Rather than drawing on any new phenotypic data, the later analysis identified candidate immune exposures from TCR beta sequences and the way those sequences occurred across donors. Every repertoire in the discovery cohort had been generated on one and the same sequencing platform. Using immunosequencing, the study profiled T cell repertoires from 666 subjects and related those repertoires to cytomegalovirus serostatus. In a later genetic analysis, genome-wide SNP genotypes for 398 of the 666 donors were used, and that subset was treated as a discovery cohort. In an earlier analysis of more than 550 of the donors, high-throughput TCR beta sequencing was used to judge whether each TCR beta V gene segment behaved as functional or pseudogenic. In a later analysis, previously published TCR beta repertoires from several hundred donors were re-analyzed and high-resolution HLA genotyping was added so that TCR occurrence patterns could be studied. Four or five DR-DQ haplotypes were handled as single units for association and clustering because linkage in the cohort was strong. HLA typing included class I and class II loci at four-digit resolution. An early release covering some 640 HLA-typed donors comprised about 320 gigabases of sequencing data and approximately 80 million unique TCR sequences. The paper's findings and limits, for the study overall: In a later analysis, HLA-associated TCR beta chains were found to be more clonally expanded and to have lower generation probabilities than equally common non-associated chains. Across donors, most TCR sequences were observed very rarely, whereas some public TCRs were present in many individuals. In an earlier analysis of approximately 600 of the donors, most TCR beta V segments were observed in productive rearrangements about 87% or about 30% of the time, broadly matching IMGT annotations. Correlated functional status among segregating V segments might reflect linkage disequilibrium, but an unknown experimental factor could not be ruled out. A further reported finding was that TCR beta sequences accurately predicted the HLA-A and HLA-B alleles for most subjects in the first cohort. In the study, around 150 TCR beta chains were listed as associated with cytomegalovirus. Because counts were too low, roughly 16 rarely observed V segments, including chromosome 9 orphons, were excluded from the earlier analysis of a few hundred of the donors. In this cohort, only TCR beta chains were sequenced, and detectable features were limited by the absence of alpha or paired-chain data. In both the original and validation cohorts, the classifier was reported to diagnose cytomegalovirus status with high specificity and sensitivity. HLA typing was unavailable for some donors at each locus, so association tests used only the typed subset. Specific HLA alleles were associated with 15,000 to 20,000 TCR beta sequences at a false discovery rate of 0.05 in a later analysis. Because the 87-base-pair reads could not distinguish some IMGT-functional V segments, including TRBV6-2 and TRBV6-3, those segments were excluded. Presence/absence analyses assumed roughly uniform sequencing depth across donors, an assumption that may not hold. In a later analysis, several top co-occurrence clusters were reported to appear linked to parvovirus B19, influenza, CMV and Epstein-Barr virus. CMV serostatus was the only immune exposure information available for the cohort. In vitro tests confirmed that three of the cytomegalovirus-associated TCR beta chains recognize cytomegalovirus antigens. In a later genetic analysis, a missense DCLRE1C variant was associated with V-gene and J-gene trimming of TCR beta chains, and the association was replicated in an independent cohort. The sequencing pipeline was judged likely to have produced a cluster of highly shared sequence variants as a technical artifact. In a later analysis, the rate of TCR association differed among HLA loci, with DRB1 alleles having the most associated TCRs and HLA-C alleles having the fewest. When HLA alleles, especially DR and DQ, strongly co-occurred, TCR associations were difficult to assign to individual alleles. It was suggested by the authors that the approach could potentially be generalized to other disease states and immunological phenotypes. According to a later genetic analysis, donors in an Asian-associated ancestry cluster had fewer N-insertions in productive TCRs than the approximately 700-donor mean. In a later analysis, most CMV-associated TCR beta chains were found to appear HLA-restricted, with HLA associations seemingly driven largely by CMV exposure.

This clone has just a few counts. Its antigen is currently not known. No per-base quality is available; no much larger clone lies one base away. In total, approximately 690 healthy bone marrow donors made up the cohort. All cohort members were sampled while nominally healthy, although unrecorded immune exposures were likely present. The donor was CMV seropositive and was included in the group of 270 or so seropositive cohort members. A peripheral blood sample was provided by each donor, and peripheral blood mononuclear cells were used for TCR beta sequencing. Genomic DNA extraction from the blood cell samples was performed with the Qiagen DNeasy Blood Extraction Kit. The library was produced with the immunoSEQ multiplex PCR assay. For the multiplex PCR, a mixture combining 60 forward primers for TCR Vbeta segments and 13 reverse primers for TCR Jbeta segments was used. The CDR3 region of rearranged TCR beta genes was amplified from genomic DNA by a multiplex PCR assay. Amplified TCR beta libraries were sequenced as 87-base-pair reads on the Illumina HiSeq System. Concerning the study's data processing: A later analysis counted approximately 76 million unique TCR beta chains across the 550 to 800 repertoires, and some 11 million of these chains were shared by at least two donors. To remove PCR and sequencing errors, raw reads were error-corrected and collapsed into unique sequences using a nearest-neighbor algorithm that merged closely related sequences. Alignment of CDR3 sequences to IMGT reference sequences was used to assign V, D and J gene segments. Each retained sequence needed at least a six-nucleotide match to both a V gene segment and a J gene segment. A rearrangement counted as productive if the CDR3 had no stop codons and remained in frame with V and J, and every other rearrangement counted as non-productive. Following IMGT convention, CDR3 was defined as the stretch from the second conserved V-encoded cysteine up to the conserved J-encoded phenylalanine. In an earlier analysis of around 640 of the donors, sequences lacking an unambiguous match to a single V gene segment were excluded. In an earlier analysis of 587 of the donors, V segments were called functional above 56.7% productive rearrangements and were called segregating when the between-donor standard deviation exceeded 5%. A statistical classification framework was built for diagnosing cytomegalovirus status from the catalog of TCR beta chain sequences. In a later analysis, V and J genes were assigned by comparing TCR nucleotide sequences against IMGT/GENE-DB human TR gene sequences. Using the TCRdist pipeline, a later analysis assigned CDR3 sequences along with most-parsimonious VDJ recombination scenarios. In a later analysis, every TCR beta chain was defined by the combination of its CDR3 amino acid sequence and its V-gene family, and reads without a unique V-gene family were dropped. To address suspected cross-contamination and a sequencing artifact, a later analysis removed a few hundred highly shared, low-generation-probability nucleotide sequences. A later analysis calculated a clonal expansion index for each public chain from normalized within-repertoire ranks of inferred template counts. Generation probabilities in a later analysis came from a VDJ recombination model fitted to out-of-frame rearrangements, and those results were checked against IGoR. Hypergeometric tests were used in a later analysis to score TCR-TCR, TCR-HLA and TCR-CMV co-occurrence, with a repertoire-size bias correction applied to the TCR pairs. In a later analysis, false discovery rates were estimated by permuting HLA or CMV assignments 20 times. In a later analysis, co-occurring TCRs were grouped using DBSCAN, and TCRdist sequence similarity was added for clustering within HLA-allele-positive subsets. Repertoires with fewer than 30,000 or more than 120,000 public chains were left out of co-occurrence clustering, as were a few repertoires with anomalous nucleotide sharing. Held by TCRdb, this immuneACCESS table contains in-frame sequences only and omits some clones. Under half of the omission traces to an unresolved V gene where checked; the cause of the rest is unknown. The V and J calls and clone size come from that table; D and trimming were worked out from the DNA. Here the sample has more than 95,000 clones; 65% to 85% occur a single time. The biggest ten clones account for approximately 3.7% of the sample.

CDR1 and CDR2, looked up from the germline V gene, are SGHAT and FQNNGV. Trimming takes 5 bases off V and 6 bases off J; junction bases not matched to a gene: 11. Taken from cysteine to phenylalanine, the CDR3 has 16 residues. Only the CDR3 DNA is retained, 48 bases long and in frame from the first base. The sequenced sample consisted of PBMCs. The chain is assembled from TRBV11-2 and TRBJ2-1, with 9 junctional bases fitting TRBD2. The sequence came from a man aged 50 to 59 in good health and CMV-seropositive. Read as DNA, the sequence is TGTGCCAGCAGCCCAACAGTAGCGGGAGCGGGCAATGAGCAGTTCTTC. The translation is CASSPTVAGAGNEQFF.